Described below is a single T cell receptor beta chain sequence and its context. The sample is drawn from a study of blood T cell repertoires in COVID-19. Study summary: PBMCs, B-cell-depleted T cells, or T cells were the source of the cDNA or gDNA that made up the material.

As handled by the study authors: Nucleated cell counts were estimated from reference gene primer amplification. TCRdb's table, derived via immunoSEQ multiplex PCR, lists solely in-frame clones and lacks some. V, J and clone size derive from that table, while D and trimming were established from the DNA sequence. The repertoire holds roughly 50,000 clones, with approximately 85% as singletons. The CDR3 is 16 residues long. Per the germline V gene, CDR1 is SGHRS and CDR2 is YFSETQ. The trim removed 4 bases at V and 4 bases at J, leaving 5 bases unmatched. Specimen: peripheral blood. V is TRBV5-1 and J is TRBJ2-1; 13 bases map to TRBD2. The origin of this receptor is a man aged 55-75 years with acute or convalescent COVID-19. CDR3 protein: CASSPPTSGGYNEQFF. CDR3 in DNA: TGCGCCAGCAGCCCGCCGACTAGCGGGGGGTACAATGAGCAGTTCTTC.